This is a list of T cell receptor beta chains from one sample in a study of PD-1 blockade in classical Hodgkin lymphoma. Profiled with immunoSEQ multiplex PCR; TCRdb holds only in-frame clones, not every one. The data contain some 20,000 clones, about four fifths of them seen just once; the ten biggest clones take up roughly 15%. The specimen was peripheral blood mononuclear cells (PBMCs), collected before the second cycle of nivolumab. The receptors derive from a human donor with classical Hodgkin lymphoma. Each CDR3 is given with its conserved first and last residue. The D gene is left open where the match is weak. Clone size, where shown, is once, few, many, or a class for clones that have expanded.

D gene: -; clone size: -; J gene: TRBJ2-1; V gene: TRBV19; CDR3 DNA: TGTGCCAGTAGTATAGGTTGGCTAGTTGGGGATGAGCAGTTCTTC; CDR3 protein: CASSIGWLVGDEQFF
D gene: TRBD1; clone size: -; J gene: TRBJ1-2; V gene: TRBV5-4; CDR3 DNA: TGTGCCAGCAGCCCAGGGGGATACTATGGCTACACCTTC; CDR3 protein: CASSPGGYYGYTF
D gene: TRBD1; clone size: -; J gene: TRBJ2-7; V gene: TRBV30; CDR3 DNA: TGTGCCTGGGGACTCGACAGGGTAGGGCTCGAGCAGTACTTC; CDR3 protein: CAWGLDRVGLEQYF
D gene: -; clone size: -; J gene: TRBJ1-6; V gene: TRBV6-5; CDR3 DNA: TGTGCCAGCAGTCCACCCGGTTCACCCCTCCACTTT; CDR3 protein: CASSPPGSPLHF
D gene: -; clone size: -; J gene: TRBJ2-2; V gene: TRBV9; CDR3 DNA: TGTGCCAGCAGCGCAGACCCGCAAACCGGGGAGCTGTTTTTT; CDR3 protein: CASSADPQTGELFF
D gene: -; clone size: -; J gene: TRBJ2-5; V gene: TRBV7-2; CDR3 DNA: TGTGCCAGCAGCCGGAGAGCTGGGGACCGACAAGAGACCCAGTACTTC; CDR3 protein: CASSRRAGDRQETQYF
D gene: TRBD2; clone size: -; J gene: TRBJ2-1; V gene: TRBV5-5; CDR3 DNA: TGTGCCAGCAGCCGAGGACTAGCGGGGAACAATGAGCAGTTCTTC; CDR3 protein: CASSRGLAGNNEQFF
D gene: -; clone size: once; J gene: TRBJ2-3; V gene: TRBV4-3; CDR3 DNA: TGCGCCAGCAGCCGCGAAGCGGCCTTCACAGATACGCAGTATTTT; CDR3 protein: CASSREAAFTDTQYF
D gene: TRBD2; clone size: -; J gene: TRBJ2-1; V gene: TRBV10-3; CDR3 DNA: TGTGCCATCAGTGAAGGGCTAGCGGGGCACAATGAGCAGTTCTTC; CDR3 protein: CAISEGLAGHNEQFF
D gene: -; clone size: -; J gene: TRBJ1-1; V gene: TRBV27; CDR3 DNA: TGTGCCAGCTACCCCCAGAAAAGCACTGAAGCTTTCTTT; CDR3 protein: CASYPQKSTEAFF
D gene: -; clone size: -; J gene: TRBJ1-4; V gene: TRBV7-9; CDR3 DNA: TGTGCCAGCAGCTTAGGGGGACACCCGACTAATGAAAAACTGTTTTTT; CDR3 protein: CASSLGGHPTNEKLFF
D gene: TRBD1; clone size: few; J gene: TRBJ1-1; V gene: TRBV5-1; CDR3 DNA: TGCGCCAGCAGCGGGACAGGGTGGGGGAACACTGAAGCTTTCTTT; CDR3 protein: CASSGTGWGNTEAFF
D gene: -; clone size: once; J gene: TRBJ2-3; V gene: TRBV28; CDR3 DNA: TGTGCCAGCAGTTTGGGGGGGGGCCGTTCTTATACGCAGTATTTT; CDR3 protein: CASSLGGGRSYTQYF
D gene: -; clone size: few; J gene: TRBJ1-1; V gene: TRBV4-1; CDR3 DNA: TGCGCCAGCAGCCAACTGGGGACTAGGGAAATGAACACTGAAGCTTTCTTT; CDR3 protein: CASSQLGTREMNTEAFF
D gene: -; clone size: -; J gene: TRBJ1-6; V gene: TRBV14; CDR3 DNA: TGTGCCAGCAGCCAACCCCGGGGGGGCTATTCACCCCTCCACTTT; CDR3 protein: CASSQPRGGYSPLHF
D gene: -; clone size: -; J gene: TRBJ1-2; V gene: TRBV28; CDR3 DNA: TGTGCCAGCAATCAGGGGTTTCTTAGCTACACCTTC; CDR3 protein: CASNQGFLSYTF
D gene: -; clone size: -; J gene: TRBJ1-2; V gene: TRBV7-2; CDR3 DNA: TGTGCCAGCAGCCCTACTCCGAGCTATGGCTACACCTTC; CDR3 protein: CASSPTPSYGYTF